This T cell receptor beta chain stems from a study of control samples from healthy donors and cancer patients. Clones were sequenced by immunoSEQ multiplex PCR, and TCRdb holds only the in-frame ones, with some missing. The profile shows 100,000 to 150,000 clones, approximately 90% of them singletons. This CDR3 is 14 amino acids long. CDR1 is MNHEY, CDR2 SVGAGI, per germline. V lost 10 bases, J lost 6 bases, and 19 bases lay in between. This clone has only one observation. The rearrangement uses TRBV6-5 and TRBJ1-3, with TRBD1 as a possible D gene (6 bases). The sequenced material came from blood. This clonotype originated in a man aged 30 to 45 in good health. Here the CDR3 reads CAISDSQRENTIYF. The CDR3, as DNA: TGTGCCATTTCGGACAGCCAACGGGAAAACACCATATATTTT.